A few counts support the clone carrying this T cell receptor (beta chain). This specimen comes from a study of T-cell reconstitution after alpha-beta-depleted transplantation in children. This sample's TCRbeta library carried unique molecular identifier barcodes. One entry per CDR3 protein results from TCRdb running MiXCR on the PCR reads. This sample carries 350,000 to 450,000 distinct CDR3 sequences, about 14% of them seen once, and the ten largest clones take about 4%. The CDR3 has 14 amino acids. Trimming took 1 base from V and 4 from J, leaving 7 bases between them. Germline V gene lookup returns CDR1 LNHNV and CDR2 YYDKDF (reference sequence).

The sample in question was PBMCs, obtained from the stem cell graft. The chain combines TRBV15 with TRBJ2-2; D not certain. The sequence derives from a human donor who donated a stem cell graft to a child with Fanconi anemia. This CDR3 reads CATSRGKATGELFF. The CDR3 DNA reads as TGTGCCACCAGCAGAGGGAAGGCCACCGGGGAGCTGTTTTTT.